This T cell receptor beta chain derives from a study of T cell responses to AZD1222 COVID-19 vaccine. Study in general: Second-dose timings of about 4 or about 12 weeks were pooled.

V lost 5 bases and J 10 bases, leaving 12 bases between the germline ends. The CDR3 totals 13 residues. In germline, CDR1 is MDHEN, CDR2 SYDVKM. This clone was seen only a few times. Its antigen is currently unknown. Study-level findings and limits: White British ancestry dominated among donors, who included more females, and clonal diversity was possibly underestimated. Close to half of all spike-specific TCRs reportedly target regions of the variants that are unmutated. Spike was spanned by vaccine-associated CD4 TCRs, with dominance at 160-218 and 743-854.

Assay: immunoSEQ multiplex PCR; the TCRdb copy retains only in-frame clones and omits some. Among about 160,000 clones listed, around nine tenths were seen once. V gene TRBV28 combines with J gene TRBJ1-6; D not resolved. This TCR came from an adult in good health. The material sequenced was peripheral blood, taken on day 0 of AZD1222 vaccination. CDR3 nucleotide sequence: TGTGCCAGCAGTCGCCGTGTGGACTCACCCCTCCACTTT. Its protein product is CASSRRVDSPLHF.